The 11 T cell receptor beta chains listed next were all sequenced from one sample in a study of CD8 T cells in Susac syndrome (dated by TCRdb to between 2017 and 2020). Library preparation was by the immunoSEQ multiplex PCR assay. RNA was extracted with the RNeasy kit and about 0.5 to 1 ug was reverse transcribed using random hexamers. TCRdb trimmed public reads at Q25 via fastp, called clones via MiXCR and kept in-frame beta chains. All rows with the same CDR3 protein become a single entry with the most common DNA and genes. The sample yields approximately 150,000 distinct CDR3 sequences; almost 96% were counted once. Roughly 0.08% of the sample lies in the top ten. The sequenced sample consisted of CD4+ T cells from PBMCs. These receptors came from a human donor with Susac syndrome.

The V and J genes are TRBV20-1 and TRBJ2-5, with D perhaps matching TRBD1 (6 bases). Germline CDR1 DFQATT, CDR2 SNEGSKA (reference sequence). The CDR3 length is 13 residues. V was trimmed by 0 bases and J by 5 bases, leaving 10 bases between them. The CDR3 loop is CSARDGQGETQYF. The CDR3 nucleotides are TGCAGTGCTAGAGATGGGCAGGGGGAGACCCAGTACTTC.

The rearrangement joins TRBV10-3 to TRBJ2-5, with D unresolved. This CDR3 is 12 amino acids long. Trimming pared 10 bases from V and 5 bases from J, leaving 14 bases between. The V gene's germline CDR1 is ENHRY and CDR2 SYGVKD. CDR3 in amino acids: CATRLNGETQYF. CDR3 bases: TGTGCCACCCGCCTAAACGGGGAGACCCAGTACTTC.

CDR3 loop: CAIRDREEEKLFF. CDR3 DNA: TGTGCCATCAGGGACAGGGAGGAAGAAAAACTGTTTTTT. The gene calls are TRBV10-3 and TRBJ1-4, with 8 bases matching TRBD1. CDR1 is ENHRY and CDR2 is SYGVKD in the germline V gene. V gave up 6 bases and J gave up 8 bases; unmatched junction bases: 5. The CDR3 has 13 amino acids.

CDR3 in DNA: TGTGCCAGCAGTACGAGATACAATGAGCAGTTCTTC. Its protein product is CASSTRYNEQFF. The chain employs TRBV12-3 or TRBV12-4 and TRBJ2-1; D remains unclear. The CDR3 runs 12 residues. Trimming left V 5 bases short and J 4 bases short, with 6 bases between.

The chain employs TRBV18 and TRBJ1-6, with 9 bases matching TRBD1. Losses at the gene ends were 5 bases for V and 8 bases for J; bases not matched to a gene: 4. The germline V gene encodes CDR1 KGHSH and CDR2 LQKENI. The CDR3 has 14 residues. The CDR3 nucleotides are TGTGCCAGCTCAGGCCGGGACAGGGATTCACCCCTCCACTTT. Translation gives CASSGRDRDSPLHF.

The rearrangement uses TRBV11-2 and TRBJ2-7, with D perhaps matching TRBD1 (5 bases). CDR1 and CDR2 from the germline V gene are SGHAT and FQNNGV. This CDR3 is 12 amino acids long. V lost 5 bases and J lost 4, with 9 bases in between. CDR3 nucleotide sequence: TGTGCCAGCAGCCCGACAGTTTACGAGCAGTACTTC. Protein sequence: CASSPTVYEQYF.

J is TRBJ1-2 and V is TRBV6-5; TRBD1 matches 7 bases. The trim removed 5 bases at V and 4 bases at J, leaving 10 bases unmatched. The CDR3 spans 15 residues. Germline values: CDR1 MNHEY, CDR2 SVGAGI. DNA of the CDR3: TGTGCCAGCAGTATCTCCGGGACAGCCTCCTATGGCTACACCTTC. The encoded protein is CASSISGTASYGYTF.

The rearrangement uses TRBV2 and TRBJ2-7; D remains ambiguous. Germline CDR1 SNHLY, CDR2 FYNNEI. The CDR3 is made up of 12 amino acids. V lost 6 bases and J lost 4, with 10 bases in between. CDR3 coding DNA: TGTGCCAGCAGGCCGGAGCGATACGAGCAGTACTTC. Translating gives CASRPERYEQYF.

The chain recombines TRBV6-1 with TRBJ2-1, with D maybe TRBD1 (8 bases). The V and J ends lost 5 bases and 4 bases respectively, with 21 bases between them. Germline assignment: CDR1 MNHNS and CDR2 SASEGT. This CDR3 has 17 residues. The CDR3, as DNA: TGTGCCAGCAGTCTCGGCAATACAGGGGGAGGGTACAATGAGCAGTTCTTC. It codes for CASSLGNTGGGYNEQFF.

This clonotype was observed once. The V gene is TRBV23-1, the J gene TRBJ1-5; possible D gene TRBD1, 5 bases. TRBV23-1 qualifies as an ORF whose function is uncertain. The germline V and J ends were trimmed by 8 bases and 3 bases, with 17 bases remaining between them. CDR3 length: 15 residues. CDR3 coding DNA: TGCGCCAGCGGAGACAGACCAGGCGCCAATCAGCCCCAGCATTTT. This codes for CASGDRPGANQPQHF.

This chain joins TRBV20-1 and TRBJ2-7, with TRBD1 matching over 9 bases. Trimming took 3 bases from V and 3 from J; bases not matched to a gene: 9. Per the germline V gene, CDR1 is DFQATT and CDR2 is SNEGSKA (reference sequence). This CDR3 is built from 15 residues. In DNA, the CDR3 is TGCAGTGCTAGTTTCCCCGGGACAGGGATCTACGAGCAGTACTTC. Translation gives CSASFPGTGIYEQYF.